Listed here are 16 T cell receptor beta chains from one sample, sequenced in a study of T cell responses to AZD1222 COVID-19 vaccine. Only in-frame clones appear in the TCRdb table, and some are missing; sequencing was by immunoSEQ multiplex PCR. The table shows more than 95,000 clones, with 93% occurring only once. The material was peripheral blood, obtained on day 0 of AZD1222 vaccination. The receptors originated from an adult in good health.

The rearrangement links TRBV28 to TRBJ1-5; 7 positions match TRBD1. Germline CDR1 MDHEN, CDR2 SYDVKM. The CDR3 sequence is 15 residues long. Trimming took 0 bases from V and 4 from J; bases not matched to a gene: 3. The CDR3 spells CASSLWTGRNQPQHF. The CDR3 nucleotides read TGTGCCAGCAGTTTATGGACAGGGCGGAATCAGCCCCAGCATTTT.

V and J are TRBV5-1 and TRBJ1-1; possibly TRBD1 for D (5 bases). The CDR3 covers 14 residues. The V gene lost 6 bases and the J gene lost 7 bases, with 19 bases spanning the gap. CDR1 and CDR2 (germline): SGHRS, YFSETQ. This chain's CDR3 is CASMDGARGIEAFF. In DNA, the CDR3 is TGCGCCAGCATGGACGGGGCCCGGGGCATTGAAGCTTTCTTT. The full variable domain, rest sourced from reference TRBV5-1 and TRBJ1-1, is KAGVTQTPRYLIKTRGQQVTLSCSPISGHRSVSWYQQTPGQGLQFLFEYFSETQRNKGNFPGRFSGRQFSNSRSEMNVSTLELGDSALYLCASMDGARGIEAFFGQGTRLTVV.

The CDR3 nucleotides are TGTGCCTGGCATCACTACTCCCCAACTAATGAAAAACTGTTTTTT. This sequence encodes CAWHHYSPTNEKLFF. The rearrangement links TRBV30 to TRBJ1-4; D unclear. The length of the CDR3 is 15 residues. The V end lost 5 bases, the J end lost 0 bases, and 13 bases lay between the germline ends. Germline CDR1 is GTSNPN and CDR2 is SVGIG (reference sequence).

The V gene is TRBV5-4, the J gene TRBJ1-4, with 10 positions matching TRBD1. This CDR3 is built from 16 residues. V gave up 4 bases and J gave up 7 bases; unmatched junction bases: 10. Per the germline V gene, CDR1 is SGHNT and CDR2 is YYREEE (reference sequence). The CDR3: CASSLSAGTGVEKLFF. As DNA, the CDR3 is TGTGCCAGCAGCCTATCCGCCGGGACAGGGGTTGAAAAACTGTTTTTT.

The gene calls are TRBV4-3 and TRBJ2-5; the match to TRBD2 covers 15 bases. Germline CDR1 and CDR2: LGHNA and YSLEER. V was clipped by 2 bases and J by 2 bases; unmatched bases: 12. The CDR3 length is 20 residues. The CDR3 here is CASSQLRRTSGRGLQETQYF. For the CDR3, the DNA is TGCGCCAGCAGCCAATTACGGAGGACTAGCGGGAGGGGGTTACAAGAGACCCAGTACTTC.

The CDR3 loop reads CASRSSGETQYF. As DNA, the CDR3 is TGTGCCAGCAGGTCGTCGGGAGAGACCCAGTACTTC. The chain links TRBV27 to TRBJ2-5; D call uncertain. CDR1 MNHEY and CDR2 SMNVEV come from the germline V gene (reference sequence). The ends were cut back, 6 bases at V and 4 bases at J, with 9 bases in the middle. The CDR3 spans 12 residues.

This clone occurred once. This sequence joins TRBV5-1 and TRBJ1-3; D unresolved. The CDR3 is made up of 13 amino acids. Germline-derived CDR1 and CDR2 are SGHRS and YFSETQ. V was trimmed by 4 bases and J by 8 bases, leaving 13 bases between them. Written as DNA, the CDR3 is TGCGCCAGCAGCCCCGGACCCGGGGACACCATATATTTT. Its protein product is CASSPGPGDTIYF.

The chain couples TRBV3-1 (or the pseudogene TRBV3-2) to TRBJ2-1, with 10 bases aligning to TRBD1. Germline V gives CDR1 LGHDT, CDR2 YNNKEL (reference sequence). With 1 base clipped from V and 10 bases from J, the junction kept 4 bases outside the gene matches. CDR3 length: 14 amino acids. CDR3 in amino acids: CASSQGDRGGEQFF. The DNA for the CDR3 is TGTGCCAGCAGCCAAGGGGACAGGGGCGGAGAGCAGTTCTTC.

In its sample, this clone was seen once. The chain is built from TRBV7-3 and TRBJ1-2, with D perhaps TRBD1 (5 bases). Per the germline V gene, CDR1 is SGHTA and CDR2 is FQGTGA. V was cut by 5 bases and J by 2 bases, with 9 bases left in between. The CDR3 has 13 amino acids. The DNA for the CDR3 is TGTGCCAGCAGCCCGGACAAAAACTATGGCTACACCTTC. This translates into CASSPDKNYGYTF.

The J gene is TRBJ2-5, the V gene TRBV5-1, with D perhaps TRBD1 (6 bases). The CDR3 sequence is 13 residues long. Germline CDR1 reads SGHRS; CDR2 reads YFSETQ. V was clipped by 3 bases and J by 2 bases, with 8 bases between them. This CDR3 reads CASSSGQQETQYF. CDR3 nucleotide sequence: TGCGCCAGCAGCTCAGGACAGCAAGAGACCCAGTACTTC.

The V gene is TRBV27, the J gene TRBJ2-7; 10 bases match TRBD2. Trimming removed 0 bases from V and 4 bases from J; junction bases left unmatched: 0. This CDR3 spans 14 amino acids. The V gene's germline CDR1 is MNHEY and CDR2 SMNVEV (reference sequence). CDR3: CASSLSTSGYEQYF. The CDR3 nucleotides are TGTGCCAGCAGTTTATCGACTAGCGGGTACGAGCAGTACTTC.

This clone was recorded once. As DNA, the CDR3 is TGCGCCAGCAGCCAGACAGGGTTTGGGGAAAAACTGTTTTTT. Translation gives CASSQTGFGEKLFF. This rearrangement joins TRBV4-1 to TRBJ1-4; 7 nucleotides agree with TRBD1. The CDR3 is made up of 14 amino acids. Germline CDR1 and CDR2: MGHRA and YSYEKL. V trimming: 3 bases; J trimming: 8 bases; junction bases outside the gene matches: 6.

The chain uses TRBV6-5 and TRBJ2-3; TRBD2 agrees at 8 bases. Germline-derived CDR1 and CDR2 are MNHEY and SVGAGI. The V gene end was trimmed by 4 bases and the J gene end by 8 bases; junction bases not matched to a gene: 2. The CDR3 has 12 amino acids. CDR3 region: CASSSTSVTQYF. CDR3 DNA sequence: TGTGCCAGCAGTTCGACTAGCGTTACGCAGTATTTT.

The rearrangement joins TRBV3-1 (or the pseudogene TRBV3-2) to TRBJ2-6, with 11 nucleotides matching TRBD1. V trimming: 4 bases; J trimming: 1 base; junction bases outside the gene matches: 3. Germline V lookup: CDR1 LGHDT, CDR2 YNNKEL (reference sequence). The CDR3 contains 17 residues. In DNA, the CDR3 is TGTGCCAGCAGCCTTGGACAGGGGGCATCTGGGGCCAACGTCCTGACTTTC. Its translation: CASSLGQGASGANVLTF.

The gene calls are TRBV9 and TRBJ2-7; TRBD1 might be the D (5 bases). V gave up 3 bases and J gave up 0 bases, with 10 bases separating them. This CDR3 is built from 14 residues. CDR1 is SGDLS and CDR2 is YYNGEE in the germline V gene. In nucleotides, the CDR3 is TGTGCCAGCAGCGAAGGACATACCTCCTACGAGCAGTACTTC. It specifies CASSEGHTSYEQYF.

This rearrangement joins TRBV7-2 to TRBJ1-1; D remains ambiguous. CDR1 and CDR2 from the germline V gene are SGHTA and FQGNSA. The V end was cut by 2 bases, the J end by 1 base, with 8 bases between. The CDR3 spans 14 residues. The DNA for the CDR3 is TGTGCCAGCAGCTTAATGTGGGGGAACACTGAAGCTTTCTTT. Its protein product is CASSLMWGNTEAFF.